One sample yielded the 3 T cell receptor beta chains listed below, sequenced in a study of blood T cell repertoires in COVID-19. Produced via immunoSEQ multiplex PCR; TCRdb's table is partial and in-frame only. Of 260,000 or so clones in the sample, around 81% were seen once. Material: peripheral blood. The receptor set was obtained from a woman aged 80 or over with COVID-19, enrolled during active disease.

V and J are TRBV18 and TRBJ2-1; 13 nucleotides match TRBD2. The germline gives CDR1 KGHSH, CDR2 LQKENI. V was clipped by 5 bases and J by 6 bases; unmatched bases: 7. The CDR3 has 16 amino acids. The DNA of the CDR3 is TGTGCCAGCTCAACCACTAGCGGGAGGGCTGGCAATGAGCAGTTCTTC. It yields the protein CASSTTSGRAGNEQFF.

V and J are TRBV6-5 and TRBJ2-5; 8 bases map to TRBD2. CDR1 is MNHEY, CDR2 SVGAGI, per germline. The V and J ends lost 6 bases and 1 base, in that order; junction bases with no gene match: 7. The CDR3 sequence is 15 residues long. CDR3 sequence: CASRLSGSGQETQYF. The CDR3 nucleotides are TGTGCCAGCAGGCTGAGCGGGAGTGGCCAAGAGACCCAGTACTTC.

A single count supports this clone. The chain recombines TRBV11-2 with TRBJ1-6, with D unresolved. This CDR3 has 14 amino acids. V gave up 1 base and J gave up 6 bases, with 7 bases separating them. Germline values: CDR1 SGHAT, CDR2 FQNNGV. The CDR3 sequence is CASSLALANSPLHF. For the CDR3, the DNA is TGTGCCAGCAGCTTAGCCCTAGCTAATTCACCCCTCCACTTT.